This T cell receptor (beta chain) was sequenced for a study of beta chain features in type 1 diabetes. Study background: Patients were similar to healthy donors in age and gender (as well as in cell yields). Findings and limits, study-wide: Fewer insertions but more deletions were seen at VDJ junctions in type 1 diabetes patients. All four CD4+ subsets from Type 1 diabetes patients carried moderately but significantly shorter TCRB CDR3s. In comparison with healthy donors, patients had naive, central memory and Treg TCRB repertoires that appeared more similar.

Sequencing targeted expressed TCRB transcripts, as all isolated RNA had been reverse transcribed. Profiled with immunoSEQ multiplex PCR; TCRdb holds only in-frame clones, not every one. Altogether roughly 300,000 clones are present, around an eighth being singletons, with the ten largest covering over 0.015%. This clone is a singleton in its sample. What it binds is not known. This CDR3 spans 14 amino acids. Germline V CDR1 and CDR2: MGHRA, YSYEKL. The germline V and J ends were trimmed by 1 base and 5 bases, with 12 bases remaining between them. What was sequenced was naive CD4+ T cells from blood. The TCR originated in a young man with type 1 diabetes. The chain is built from TRBV4-1 and TRBJ2-7; TRBD2 is a possible D gene (6 bases). CDR3 residues: CASSQAGVAHEQYF. The CDR3 nucleotides read TGCGCCAGCAGCCAAGCGGGAGTGGCCCACGAGCAGTACTTC.